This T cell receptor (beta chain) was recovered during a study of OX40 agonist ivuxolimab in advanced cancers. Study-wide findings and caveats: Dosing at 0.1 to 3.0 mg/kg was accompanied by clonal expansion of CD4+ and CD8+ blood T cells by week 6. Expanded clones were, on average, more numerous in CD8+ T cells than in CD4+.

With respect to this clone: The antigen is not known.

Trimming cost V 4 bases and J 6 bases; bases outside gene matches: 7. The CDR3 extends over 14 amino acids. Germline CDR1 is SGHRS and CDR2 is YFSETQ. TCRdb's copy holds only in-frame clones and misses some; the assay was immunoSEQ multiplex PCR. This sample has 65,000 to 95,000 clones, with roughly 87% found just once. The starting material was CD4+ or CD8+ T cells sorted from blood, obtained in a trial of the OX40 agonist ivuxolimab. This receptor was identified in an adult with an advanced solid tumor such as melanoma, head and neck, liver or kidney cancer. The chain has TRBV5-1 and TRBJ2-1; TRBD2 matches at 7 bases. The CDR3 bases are TGCGCCAGCAGCCCCGCGGGAGTGGGCAATGAGCAGTTCTTC. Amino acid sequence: CASSPAGVGNEQFF. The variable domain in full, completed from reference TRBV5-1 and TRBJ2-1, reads KAGVTQTPRYLIKTRGQQVTLSCSPISGHRSVSWYQQTPGQGLQFLFEYFSETQRNKGNFPGRFSGRQFSNSRSEMNVSTLELGDSALYLCASSPAGVGNEQFFGPGTRLTVL.